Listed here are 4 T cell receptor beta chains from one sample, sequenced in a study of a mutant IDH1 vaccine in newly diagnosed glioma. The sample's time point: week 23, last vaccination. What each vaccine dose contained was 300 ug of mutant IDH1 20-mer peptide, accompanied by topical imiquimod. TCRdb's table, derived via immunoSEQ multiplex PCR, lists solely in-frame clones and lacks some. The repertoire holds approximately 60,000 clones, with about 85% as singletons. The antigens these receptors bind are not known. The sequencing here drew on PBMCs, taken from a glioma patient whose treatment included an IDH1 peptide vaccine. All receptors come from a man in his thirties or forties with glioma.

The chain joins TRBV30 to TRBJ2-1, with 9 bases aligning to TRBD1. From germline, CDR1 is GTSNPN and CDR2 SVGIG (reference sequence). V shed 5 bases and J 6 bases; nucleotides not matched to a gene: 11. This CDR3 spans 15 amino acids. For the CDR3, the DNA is TGTGCCTGGCAGAACTGGGACAGGGAGTCCAATGAGCAGTTCTTC. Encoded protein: CAWQNWDRESNEQFF. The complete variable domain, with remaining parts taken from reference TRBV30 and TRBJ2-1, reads SQTIHQWPATLVQPVGSPLSLECTVEGTSNPNLYWYRQAAGRGLQLLFYSVGIGQISSEVPQNLSASRPQDRQFILSSKKLLLSDSGFYLCAWQNWDRESNEQFFGPGTRLTVL.

CDR3 protein: CASRTGQGKNQPQHF. CDR3 DNA: TGTGCCAGTAGGACGGGACAGGGGAAGAATCAGCCCCAGCATTTT. The J gene is TRBJ1-5, the V gene TRBV19; TRBD1 matches 10 bases. The CDR3 sequence is 15 residues long. The germline V gene encodes CDR1 LNHDA and CDR2 SQIVND (reference sequence). Trimming took 6 bases from V and 4 from J; bases not matched to a gene: 6. The full variable domain, completed using reference TRBV19 and TRBJ1-5, is DGGITQSPKYLFRKEGQNVTLSCEQNLNHDAMYWYRQDPGQGLRLIYYSQIVNDFQKGDIAEGYSVSREKKESFPLTVTSAQKNPTAFYLCASRTGQGKNQPQHFGDGTRLSIL.

This CDR3 reads CASSLAASGGDTQYF. As DNA, the CDR3 is TGCGCCAGCAGCTTGGCGGCTAGCGGGGGAGATACGCAGTATTTT. The rearrangement links TRBV5-1 to TRBJ2-3; 10 positions agree with TRBD2. CDR1 and CDR2 from the germline V gene are SGHRS and YFSETQ. CDR3 length: 15 amino acids. V was pared by 0 bases and J by 5 bases, with 3 bases of the junction left unmatched.

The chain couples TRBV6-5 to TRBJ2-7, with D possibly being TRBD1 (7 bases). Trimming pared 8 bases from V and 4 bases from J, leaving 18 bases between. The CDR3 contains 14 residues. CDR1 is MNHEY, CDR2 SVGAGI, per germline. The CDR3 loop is CASSSDREAYEQYF. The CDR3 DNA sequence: TGTGCCAGCTCCTCTGACAGGGAGGCTTACGAGCAGTACTTC.